A selection of T cell receptor beta chains follows, all from one sample in a study of technical replicates of blood from a handful of donors. Measured with immunoSEQ multiplex PCR; TCRdb has only the in-frame clones, and not every one. This table has under 100,000 clones, 95% appearing once. The specimen was T cells isolated from PBMCs. The receptors shown here come from a human donor in good health. Each CDR3 is given with its conserved first and last residue. A D gene is named only where the DNA matches it firmly.

CDR3nt	CDR3aa	d_gene	v_gene	j_gene
TGCGCCAGCAGCCAGGCAGGGGGCACGAACACTGAAGCTTTCTTT	CASSQAGGTNTEAFF	TRBD1	TRBV4-1	TRBJ1-1
TGTGCCAGCAGCCAAGGGACAGGCTCTGGAAACACCATATATTTT	CASSQGTGSGNTIYF	TRBD1	TRBV14	TRBJ1-3
TGTGCCAGCAGCCAAACCGGGACAGTTTACAATGAGCAGTTCTTC	CASSQTGTVYNEQFF	TRBD1	TRBV16	TRBJ2-1
TGCAGCGTCTACGGCGGGAGAGGGAATGAGCAGTTCTTC	CSVYGGRGNEQFF	TRBD2	TRBV29-1	TRBJ2-1
TGTGCCAGCTCACCACCTGGCGGAACGAACACCGGGGAGCTGTTTTTT	CASSPPGGTNTGELFF	-	TRBV18	TRBJ2-2
TGCGCCAGCAGCCTTGATCAGCGAGCGTTGAACACTGAAGCTTTCTTT	CASSLDQRALNTEAFF	-	TRBV4-1	TRBJ1-1
TGTGCCAGCAGTTTACGCCCGAGACAGGGGGCGGCGGGCTACACCTTC	CASSLRPRQGAAGYTF	TRBD1	TRBV27	TRBJ1-2
TGTGCCAGCAGAAACTCGGCCTACCCCCAGGGGATGATGTACGAGCAGTACTTC	CASRNSAYPQGMMYEQYF	-	TRBV27	TRBJ2-7
TGTGCCAGCAGCGGACTAGCGGGAGGTCGTTCAAATGAGCAGTTCTTC	CASSGLAGGRSNEQFF	TRBD2	TRBV9	TRBJ2-1
TGTGCCAGCAGTTTAAGTGGCCAGGGGGCGAGTTATCAGCCCCAGCATTTT	CASSLSGQGASYQPQHF	TRBD1	TRBV27	TRBJ1-5
TGTGCCAGCAGCTTAGCCCGCTACGAGCAGTACTTC	CASSLARYEQYF	-	TRBV11-2	TRBJ2-7
TGTGCCAGCAGTCCACGACAGGGCTCGTTCCAGGATACGCAGTATTTT	CASSPRQGSFQDTQYF	TRBD1	TRBV27	TRBJ2-3
TGTGCCACCGAACAGGGAGCCGGTGGCTACACCTTC	CATEQGAGGYTF	-	TRBV10-3	TRBJ1-2
TGCGCCAGCAGCCAGGATCCCCTCGGGGGAGCGATAACAGATACGCAGTATTTT	CASSQDPLGGAITDTQYF	-	TRBV4-1	TRBJ2-3
TGTGCCAGCAGATTACAGGGTTCTGGTGAAGCTTTCTTT	CASRLQGSGEAFF	-	TRBV6-5	TRBJ1-1
TGTGCCAGCAGCCCGTGGAGGCAGGGAGGAGGAGGCTACACCTTC	CASSPWRQGGGGYTF	-	TRBV5-4	TRBJ1-2
TGTGCCAGCAGCGTCCCTGGCGGGGGTGAGCAGTTCTTC	CASSVPGGGEQFF	TRBD2	TRBV5-4	TRBJ2-1
TGTGCCAGCAGGCTAGCGGGAGAATACTACGAGCAGTACTTC	CASRLAGEYYEQYF	TRBD2	TRBV6-1	TRBJ2-7
TGTGCCAGCAGTGCGACTACAGATCCGGGACAGGGACCCTCGTCGGGCAATGAGCAGTTCTTC	CASSATTDPGQGPSSGNEQFF	TRBD1	TRBV2	TRBJ2-1
TGTGCCAGCACCTGGGGGGGGACAGGTAACGCCGGGGAGCTGTTTTTT	CASTWGGTGNAGELFF	-	TRBV2	TRBJ2-2
TGCGCCAGCAGCTTATCCGGGGGCAATGAGCAGTTCTTC	CASSLSGGNEQFF	-	TRBV5-1	TRBJ2-1
TGTGCCAGCAGTTTATATAGTGCCGGGGAGCTGTTTTTT	CASSLYSAGELFF	-	TRBV28	TRBJ2-2
TGTGCCAGCAGCCAAGGTCCCCGTCAGTACCAAGAGACCCAGTACTTC	CASSQGPRQYQETQYF	-	TRBV14	TRBJ2-5